This T cell receptor (beta chain) stems from a study of breast tumors, draining lymph nodes, adjacent tissues. General study findings and limits: Findings are consistent with lymph node origin and intratumoral expansion of most tumor T cells. Tumor repertoires ranked between lymph nodes and nontumor tissue in diversity, with V and J gene preferences. Tumor and nontumor repertoires were significantly more similar in luminal-like than in basal-like breast cancer. Tumor T cell lymph node origin was a supported hypothesis, not proven.

This clonotype was seen repeatedly, ten times or more. Antigen specificity is unknown. The V gene end was trimmed by 6 bases and the J gene end by 8 bases; junction bases not matched to a gene: 6. The CDR3 contains 12 residues. Germline CDR1 and CDR2: SQVTM and ANQGSEA. TCRdb re-analysed the multiplex PCR reads in MiXCR, keeping a single row per CDR3 protein. Of over 200,000 distinct CDR3 sequences in the sample, roughly 32% were seen once. Breast cancer patients provided tissue from their axillary draining lymph nodes. V and J are TRBV29-1 and TRBJ1-4, with 7 bases matching TRBD1. The receptor was derived from a female donor with breast cancer. Some clones in this sample may be carry-over from other donors' samples. Sequenced: axillary lymph node tissue. In DNA form, the CDR3 reads TGCAGCGTGATAGGACAGGAGGAAAAACTGTTTTTT. Its protein product is CSVIGQEEKLFF.